The clone carrying this T cell receptor beta chain has a count of ten or more. Its antigen is currently unknown. The record originates from a study of T cells in Graves' hyperthyroidism and ophthalmopathy. Overall study findings and caveats: Appearing also in blood were most of the thyroid clonotypes expanded above 0.001. In simple terms, a model built on 13 V-J features told ophthalmopathy apart from stable hyperthyroidism. Model output signaled ophthalmopathy a median roughly 6 months ahead of onset.

TCR beta CDR3 sequences were amplified from RNA transcripts. HTBI primers drove first-round RT-PCR of the TCR CDR3. TCRdb reanalysed the multiplex PCR reads using MiXCR and keeps one entry per CDR3 protein. This table holds 550,000 to 650,000 distinct CDR3 sequences, approximately 13% found once. Criteria for exclusion of patients were uncontrolled infection, other autoimmune disease, pregnancy or lactation. V shed 3 bases and J 4 bases; nucleotides not matched to a gene: 7. In germline, CDR1 is GTSNPN, CDR2 SVGIG (reference sequence). The CDR3 sequence is 14 residues long. The TCR sequence derives from a woman aged 25-40 years with Graves' hyperthyroidism that later progressed to Graves' ophthalmopathy. The gene calls are TRBV30 and TRBJ2-7; 9 bases map to TRBD1. The sequencing input was blood. The CDR3 protein is CAWRDRGGNYEQYF. CDR3 nucleotides: TGTGCCTGGAGAGACAGGGGGGGGAATTACGAGCAGTACTTC.